This T cell receptor (beta chain) was retrieved from a study of shared clonotypes between healthy human individuals. Cells designated naive CD8 were CD45RO-negative and were positively selected for CCR7, with terminally differentiated effector memory CD45RA+ cells excluded. Using immunoSEQ multiplex PCR, the repertoire was profiled, and TCRdb retains in-frame clones only, with some absent. The profile covers about 2 million clones, with 85% to 95% appearing a single time and more than 0.95% taken by the ten largest. Germline values: CDR1 SGDLS, CDR2 YYNGEE. The CDR3 spans 17 residues. V shed 0 bases, J shed 5 bases, and the junction held 5 bases outside the gene matches.

The sequencing sample was made of naive CD8+ T cells sorted from blood. The chain uses TRBV9 and TRBJ2-2; 12 nucleotides line up with TRBD2. The receptor was derived from a man between 18 and 29 years old in good health. The CDR3 DNA follows: TGTGCCAGCAGCGTAGTAACTAGCGGGGGGTCTACCGGGGAGCTGTTTTTT. It codes for CASSVVTSGGSTGELFF. Looking up the rest from reference TRBV9 and TRBJ2-2 gives the full variable domain: DSGVTQTPKHLITATGQRVTLRCSPRSGDLSVYWYQQSLDQGLQFLIQYYNGEERAKGNILERFSAQQFPDLHSELNLSSLELGDSALYFCASSVVTSGGSTGELFFGEGSRLTVL.